This T cell receptor beta chain comes out of a study of beta chain features in type 1 diabetes. This CDR3 is 15 amino acids long. CDR1 is KGHSY, CDR2 FQNENV, per germline. The germline V and J ends were trimmed by 0 bases and 4 bases, with 10 bases remaining between them. Only one heparinised blood draw was taken per donor, and its volume averaged about 116 mL. Study-level results: Within the patient group, naive, central memory and Treg TCRB repertoires appeared more similar to each other than within healthy donors. There were fewer insertions and more deletions at the VDJ junctions of type 1 diabetes patients.

Sequenced material consisted of expressed TCRB transcripts (all of the isolated RNA was reverse transcribed). Sequencing used immunoSEQ multiplex PCR; TCRdb keeps in-frame clones, though not all of them. The sample has some 45,000 clones, about 51% seen once. Concerning this clone: What it recognizes is unknown.

The sequence came from a woman aged 18-29 years in good health. The chain couples TRBV16 to TRBJ1-5; D call uncertain. The material sequenced was Tregs from blood. The CDR3 coding sequence is TGTGCCAGCAGCCAATCTTGGGCGGGGAATCAGCCCCAGCATTTT. Translating it yields CASSQSWAGNQPQHF.